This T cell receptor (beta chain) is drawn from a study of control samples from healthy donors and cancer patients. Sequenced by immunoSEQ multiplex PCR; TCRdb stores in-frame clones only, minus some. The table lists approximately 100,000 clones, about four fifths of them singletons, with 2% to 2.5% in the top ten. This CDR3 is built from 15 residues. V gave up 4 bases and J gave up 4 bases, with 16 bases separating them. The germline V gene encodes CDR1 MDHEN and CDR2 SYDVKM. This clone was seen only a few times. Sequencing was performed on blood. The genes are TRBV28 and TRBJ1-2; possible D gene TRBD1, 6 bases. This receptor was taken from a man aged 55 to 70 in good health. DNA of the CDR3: TGTGCCAGCAGTTCTTACAGAGGGGGGGTCTATGGCTACACCTTC. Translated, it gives CASSSYRGGVYGYTF.